The clone carrying this T cell receptor beta chain was observed many times. No antigen is known for it. This record comes from a study of T cells in Graves' hyperthyroidism and ophthalmopathy. The overall study: Blood from the periphery was taken at initial diagnosis, before any treatment.

Study-wide results and caveats: A model of 13 V-J pairs discriminated ophthalmopathy from stable hyperthyroidism.

What was amplified from RNA transcripts were TCR beta CDR3 regions. The HTBI primer set was used in a first-round RT-PCR of the TCR CDR3. Via MiXCR, TCRdb re-called the multiplex PCR reads, giving one row per CDR3 protein. The sample includes hundreds of thousands of distinct CDR3 sequences, roughly 24% of them seen just once. The germline gives CDR1 MNHNS, CDR2 SASEGT. CDR3 length equals 15 residues. V dropped 4 bases and J dropped 1; count of bases not matched to a gene: 6. The chain uses TRBV6-1 and TRBJ1-1; 7 bases map to TRBD1. Sequencing was carried out using blood. The sequence was obtained from a woman in her thirties with Graves' ophthalmopathy. CDR3 sequence (DNA): TGTGCCAGCAGTGCCCGGGACAGTTGGAACACTGAAGCTTTCTTT. It codes for CASSARDSWNTEAFF.